The 15 T cell receptor beta chains reported below all come from one sample, sequenced in a study of T cells after yellow fever vaccination. TCRdb re-analysed the 5' RACE reads in MiXCR, keeping a single row per CDR3 protein. The data contain 400,000 or so distinct CDR3 sequences, 11% of them singletons. The sequenced sample was PBMCs, obtained on the day of the first yellow fever vaccination. Receptors were obtained from a man aged 18 to 29 who received the YFV17D yellow fever vaccine.

The CDR3: CASSLTTGQGHYGYTF. In DNA form, the CDR3 reads TGTGCCAGCAGCTTGACGACGGGACAGGGGCACTATGGCTACACCTTC. The V call is TRBV11-2, the J call TRBJ1-2; 10 bases match TRBD1. The CDR3 sequence is 16 residues long. Trimming took 3 bases from V and 3 from J; bases not matched to a gene: 7. CDR1 is SGHAT, CDR2 FQNNGV, per germline.

The chain joins TRBV6-5 to TRBJ1-5; 10 nucleotides align to TRBD1. Germline CDR1 reads MNHEY; CDR2 reads SVGAGI. CDR3 length equals 18 residues. Trimming removed 3 bases from V and 5 bases from J; junction bases left unmatched: 13. CDR3 region: CASSYLPPGTGVYQPQHF. The CDR3 nucleotides read TGTGCCAGCAGTTATTTGCCGCCTGGGACAGGGGTGTATCAGCCCCAGCATTTT.

This sequence joins TRBV12-3 or TRBV12-4 and TRBJ2-4; the D gene is possibly TRBD2 (6 bases). The length of the CDR3 is 14 residues. V was cut by 6 bases and J by 1 base, with 10 bases left in between. CDR3 protein: CASREGRAKNIQYF. As DNA, the CDR3 is TGTGCCAGCAGGGAGGGAAGGGCCAAAAACATTCAGTACTTC.

This clonotype was detected ten times or more. This sequence joins TRBV7-3 and TRBJ2-7, with D perhaps assigned TRBD1 or TRBD2 (6 bases each). There are 14 residues in the CDR3. Germline loops: CDR1 SGHTA, CDR2 FQGTGA. V was trimmed by 2 bases and J by 3 bases, leaving 11 bases between them. In DNA form, the CDR3 reads TGTGCCAGCAGCTTAGGCAGGGGAGGCTACGAGCAGTACTTC. Its translation is CASSLGRGGYEQYF.

The table lists this clonotype with a few counts. The chain carries TRBV12-5 and TRBJ2-1; perhaps D is TRBD1 or TRBD2 (5 bases each). The CDR3 has 18 residues. V was pared by 6 bases and J by 5 bases, with 26 bases between. Germline loops: CDR1 LGHNT, CDR2 FRNRAP. The DNA for the CDR3 is TGTGCTAGTGGCCAGGGAACATGGGGAGCGACCGATAACAATGAGCAGTTCTTC. Protein: CASGQGTWGATDNNEQFF.

This clonotype was counted a few times. The gene calls are TRBV6-1 and TRBJ2-6; D is unclear. Trimming took 7 bases from V and 0 from J, leaving 19 bases between them. The CDR3 contains 18 residues. CDR1 MNHNS and CDR2 SASEGT come from the germline V gene. DNA for the CDR3: TGTGCCAGCACCCAAGAGGACGCCTCCAGCTCTGGGGCCAACGTCCTGACTTTC. It translates to CASTQEDASSSGANVLTF.

This clonotype was detected a few times. The J gene is TRBJ2-1, the V gene TRBV19; tentatively, D is TRBD1 or TRBD2 (5 bases each). This CDR3 contains 16 residues. Trimming removed 6 bases at V and 4 bases at J, with 19 bases between. Germline V gene lookup returns CDR1 LNHDA and CDR2 SQIVND (reference sequence). DNA for the CDR3: TGTGCCAGTAGCACGTCGGGGCGAATGGGGTACAATGAGCAGTTCTTC. Translation: CASSTSGRMGYNEQFF.

This chain links TRBV5-1 with TRBJ1-2, with TRBD1 as a possible D gene (5 bases). The CDR3 runs to 16 residues. Trimming stripped 0 bases from V and 6 bases from J, with 18 bases between. The germline gives CDR1 SGHRS, CDR2 YFSETQ. The CDR3 sequence is CASSLVQGSFRNGYTF. CDR3 coding DNA: TGCGCCAGCAGCTTGGTTCAGGGCAGCTTCAGGAATGGCTACACCTTC. The variable domain in full, completed from reference TRBV5-1 and TRBJ1-2, reads KAGVTQTPRYLIKTRGQQVTLSCSPISGHRSVSWYQQTPGQGLQFLFEYFSETQRNKGNFPGRFSGRQFSNSRSEMNVSTLELGDSALYLCASSLVQGSFRNGYTFGSGTRLTVV.

This rearrangement joins TRBV11-2 to TRBJ2-2; TRBD2 matches 12 bases. Per germline, CDR1 SGHAT and CDR2 FQNNGV. The CDR3 has 18 residues. V lost 5 bases and J lost 3; bases outside the gene matches: 10. The CDR3 protein is CASSPRLAGGVYTGELFF. CDR3 DNA sequence: TGTGCCAGCAGCCCCCGCCTAGCGGGGGGGGTTTACACCGGGGAGCTGTTTTTT.

At least ten counts were recorded for this clonotype. This rearrangement joins TRBV10-3 to TRBJ1-4; weak D call: TRBD1 (5 bases). Germline-derived CDR1 and CDR2 are ENHRY and SYGVKD. This CDR3 has 12 amino acids. V lost 7 bases and J 8 bases, leaving 11 bases between the germline ends. Here the CDR3 reads CAIKGRDEKLFF. As DNA, the CDR3 is TGTGCCATCAAGGGCAGGGACGAAAAACTGTTTTTT.

The chain links TRBV19 to TRBJ2-3, with D possibly TRBD2 on 6 matching bases. The CDR3 spans 17 residues. Trimming left V 1 base short and J 5 bases short, with 19 bases between. Germline CDR1 LNHDA, CDR2 SQIVND (reference sequence). The CDR3 nucleotides read TGTGCCAGTAGTATAGGGCGGGACGGATTAGCAGGAGATACGCAGTATTTT. Protein: CASSIGRDGLAGDTQYF. Full variable domain (outside the CDR3, taken from reference TRBV19 and TRBJ2-3): DGGITQSPKYLFRKEGQNVTLSCEQNLNHDAMYWYRQDPGQGLRLIYYSQIVNDFQKGDIAEGYSVSREKKESFPLTVTSAQKNPTAFYLCASSIGRDGLAGDTQYFGPGTRLTVL.

The sample holds a few counts of this clonotype. This chain connects TRBV6-2 or TRBV6-3 to TRBJ2-7; D possibly uses TRBD1 or TRBD2 (5 bases each). Germline assignment: CDR1 MNHEY and CDR2 SVGEGT. The CDR3 extends over 14 amino acids. V shed 3 bases and J shed 6 bases, with 15 bases lying between them. Written as DNA, the CDR3 is TGTGCCAGCAGTTATCAGGCCGGGGCACGCGAGCAGTACGTC. Encoded protein: CASSYQAGAREQYV.

The sample holds a few counts of this clonotype. The rearrangement uses TRBV7-6 and TRBJ2-7, with 13 bases aligning to TRBD2. Germline V CDR1 and CDR2: SGHVS, FNYEAQ. There are 16 residues in the CDR3. The J segment lost 3 bases and the V segment lost 1 base, leaving 3 bases of the junction unmatched. The CDR3 coding sequence is TGTGCCAGCAGCTTAGGGACTAGCGGGGGCAGCTACGAGCAGTACTTC. The encoded protein is CASSLGTSGGSYEQYF.

This rearrangement joins TRBV6-2 or TRBV6-3 to TRBJ2-6; D uncertain. Germline V gives CDR1 MNHEY, CDR2 SVGEGT. The CDR3 has 13 residues. Trimming took 0 bases from V and 3 from J, leaving 0 bases between them. The CDR3 protein is CASSYSGANVLTF. CDR3 DNA sequence: TGTGCCAGCAGTTACTCTGGGGCCAACGTCCTGACTTTC.

This clonotype has only a few counts. The gene calls are TRBV12-3 or TRBV12-4 and TRBJ2-1, with D tentatively TRBD2 (6 bases). V lost 4 bases, J lost 4 bases, and 14 bases lay in between. The CDR3 extends over 15 amino acids. The chain's CDR3 is CASSWAGTVYNEQFF. In nucleotides, the CDR3 is TGTGCCAGCAGTTGGGCCGGGACTGTGTACAATGAGCAGTTCTTC.